This TCR beta chain was obtained from a study of cytomegalovirus exposure and HLA in healthy donors. The PCR used 60 Vbeta and 13 Jbeta primers. The assay was immunoSEQ multiplex PCR, and TCRdb's table has in-frame clones only and misses some. The repertoire has some 150,000 clones, less than 9.5% of them found once; the top ten carry about 2%. The sample consisted of PBMCs. This receptor was obtained from a male donor in good health and CMV-seronegative.

The CDR3 region has the DNA TGTGCCAGCACCTTAGGGACAAGGGAAGAGACCCAGTACTTC. Its protein product is CASTLGTREETQYF. J is TRBJ2-5 and V is TRBV25-1; D might be TRBD1 (6 bases). This CDR3 is built from 14 residues. Germline V gene lookup returns CDR1 MGHDK and CDR2 SYGVNS. V lost 7 bases, J lost 3 bases, and 15 bases lay in between.